The rows below give T cell receptor beta chains drawn from one sample of a study of T-cell memory formation after mild COVID-19. TCRdb reprocessed the 5' RACE reads via MiXCR and lists one record per CDR3 protein. The table includes 450,000 or so distinct CDR3 sequences, about 23% detected once. The source material was PBMCs or a T cell subset sorted from them (not recorded which). Receptors originate from an adult woman who had mild COVID-19 (a few samples of this study predate the infection). Cell type and time point are not known. Both conserved end residues are part of each CDR3. Fields, in order: CDR3 length, D gene, J gene, clone size, V gene, CDR3 protein, CDR3 DNA. The D gene is left open where the match is weak. Clone size is not always given. Where it is, it says once, few, many or a class for expanded clones.

15,TRBD1,TRBJ2-1,-,TRBV2,CASSEVRGLSNEQFF,TGTGCCAGCAGTGAAGTCAGGGGGCTTTCGAATGAGCAGTTCTTC
15,TRBD2,TRBJ2-1,many,TRBV11-3,CASSLQAGSYNEQFF,TGTGCCAGCAGCTTACAAGCGGGATCCTACAATGAGCAGTTCTTC
14,TRBD1,TRBJ1-2,-,TRBV7-8,CASSWTGTGYGYTF,TGTGCCAGCAGCTGGACCGGGACAGGCTATGGCTACACCTTC
13,-,TRBJ1-1,few,TRBV25-1,CASTRYLAAEAFF,TGTGCCAGCACTCGATATCTAGCAGCTGAAGCTTTCTTT
14,-,TRBJ1-2,once,TRBV20-1,CSASDPGGPYGYTF,TGCAGTGCTAGTGATCCGGGGGGCCCTTATGGCTACACCTTC
12,-,TRBJ2-7,-,TRBV20-1,CSATRYSYEQYF,TGCAGTGCTACAAGATACTCCTACGAGCAGTACTTC
15,TRBD1,TRBJ2-1,few,TRBV5-1,CASSLWTGSNKEQFF,TGCGCCAGCAGCTTGTGGACAGGATCAAACAAGGAGCAGTTCTTC
13,TRBD1,TRBJ1-6,-,TRBV7-7,CASSLNMGQTLHF,TGTGCTAGCAGCTTAAACATGGGACAGACCCTCCACTTT
20,-,TRBJ1-3,-,TRBV12-2,CASRLAKLVGYGTGLLTIYF,-
15,TRBD2,TRBJ2-3,few,TRBV24-1,CATSPNSGITDTQYF,TGTGCCACCAGTCCGAATAGCGGGATTACAGATACGCAGTATTTT
17,TRBD2,TRBJ2-1,-,TRBV10-3,CAISDPPGSSGDNEQFF,TGTGCCATCAGTGACCCTCCTGGGTCTAGCGGGGACAATGAGCAGTTCTTC
16,-,TRBJ1-1,few,TRBV5-1,CASSTRTPEVNTEAFF,TGCGCCAGCAGCACCCGGACACCCGAAGTGAACACTGAAGCTTTCTTT
13,-,TRBJ2-3,-,TRBV3-1,CASSQGVPDTQYF,TGTGCCAGCAGCCAAGGGGTCCCAGATACGCAGTATTTT
11,TRBD1,TRBJ2-7,few,TRBV29-1,CSVVTGYEQYF,TGCAGCGTCGTGACAGGGTACGAGCAGTACTTC
13,TRBD2,TRBJ2-3,few,TRBV20-1,CSALSGGVDTQYF,TGCAGTGCCCTGAGCGGGGGGGTCGATACGCAGTATTTT
14,TRBD2,TRBJ2-7,-,TRBV7-9,CASSPTSGVYEQYF,TGTGCCAGCAGCCCGACTAGCGGCGTCTACGAGCAGTACTTC
15,-,TRBJ2-3,-,TRBV6-6,CASSYRLGGADTQYF,TGTGCCAGCAGTTATAGACTAGGGGGAGCAGATACGCAGTATTTT